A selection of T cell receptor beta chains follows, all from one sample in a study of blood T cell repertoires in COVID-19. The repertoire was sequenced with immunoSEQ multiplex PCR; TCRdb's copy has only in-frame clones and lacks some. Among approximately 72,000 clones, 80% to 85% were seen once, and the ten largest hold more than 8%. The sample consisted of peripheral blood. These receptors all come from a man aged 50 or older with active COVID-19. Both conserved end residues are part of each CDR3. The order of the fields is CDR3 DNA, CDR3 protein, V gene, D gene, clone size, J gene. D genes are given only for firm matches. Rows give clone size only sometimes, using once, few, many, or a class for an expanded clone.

TGCAGCGCCGACAGGGGGAACACCGGGGAGCTGTTTTTT	CSADRGNTGELFF	TRBV29-1	TRBD1	NA	TRBJ2-2
TGTGCCAGCAGCTTGCCGACTAGCGGGTTTCAAGAGACCCAGTACTTC	CASSLPTSGFQETQYF	TRBV7-2	TRBD2	NA	TRBJ2-5
TGCGCCAGTACTGAGACAGGGGGAGGTGATGGCTACACCTTC	CASTETGGGDGYTF	TRBV5-1	TRBD1	NA	TRBJ1-2
TGTGCCAGTAGTGTGACAATAACCGGGGAGCTGTTTTTT	CASSVTITGELFF	TRBV19	NA	NA	TRBJ2-2
TGTGCCAGCAGCTTTGGAGGCGCCGGGAGCTATGGCTACACCTTC	CASSFGGAGSYGYTF	TRBV7-8	NA	NA	TRBJ1-2
TGTGCCTGGAGAACTAGCGGGAGAGAGACCGGGGAGCTGTTTTTT	CAWRTSGRETGELFF	TRBV30	TRBD2	many	TRBJ2-2
TGTGCCAGCTCACCAGGGCAAAACTACGAGCAGTACTTC	CASSPGQNYEQYF	TRBV18	NA	few	TRBJ2-7
TGCAGCGTTCTTACTAGCGGGAGTTCGGATACGCAGTATTTT	CSVLTSGSSDTQYF	TRBV29-1	TRBD2	NA	TRBJ2-3
TGTGCCAGCAGCAAAGTTGGGAGAGTTACTGCGCAGTACTTC	CASSKVGRVTAQYF	TRBV21-1	NA	once	TRBJ2-7
TGTGCCAGCAGCCAAGGATCGGGGGCGGGAGAGTACAATGAGCAGTTCTTC	CASSQGSGAGEYNEQFF	TRBV3-1/TRBV3-2	NA	once	TRBJ2-1
TGTGCCAGCAGCTTAAGGGGGCTAGCGGGGGCAACAGATACGCAGTATTTT	CASSLRGLAGATDTQYF	TRBV11-2	TRBD2	NA	TRBJ2-3
TGCGCCAGCAGTTTTTGGACAGGGCGGAACAATGAGCAGTTCTTC	CASSFWTGRNNEQFF	TRBV10-2	TRBD1	NA	TRBJ2-1
TGTGCCAGTAGGACAGGGGGGGGTCAGCCCCAGCATTTT	CASRTGGGQPQHF	TRBV19	TRBD1	NA	TRBJ1-5
TGCAGCGTTGAAGATGTGCCAGGGGAGTACCAAGAGACCCAGTACTTC	CSVEDVPGEYQETQYF	TRBV29-1	NA	NA	TRBJ2-5
TGCGCCAGCAGCCAATATTCGGGGGACGAGCAGTACTTC	CASSQYSGDEQYF	TRBV4-1	NA	few	TRBJ2-7
TGTGCCATCAGTGAGTCTTGGGGCAGTAGGAACTATGGCTACACCTTC	CAISESWGSRNYGYTF	TRBV10-3	NA	NA	TRBJ1-2
TGTGCCAGCAGCTTAGCGAGTAGCGGGGCTGAAGCTTTCTTT	CASSLASSGAEAFF	TRBV7-9	NA	NA	TRBJ1-1
TGTGCCAGCAGCCCCGCGTTACCTGGAAACACCATATATTTT	CASSPALPGNTIYF	TRBV5-5	NA	NA	TRBJ1-3
TGCGCCAGCACCACGCGGGAAGCGGGGGGCACAGATACGCAGTATTTT	CASTTREAGGTDTQYF	TRBV5-1	TRBD2	NA	TRBJ2-3
TGTGCCAGCAGTTCCCCCTGGGAGGGCACTGAAGCTTTCTTT	CASSSPWEGTEAFF	TRBV6-6	NA	NA	TRBJ1-1
TGTGCCAGTAGTCCTGCTACAGTGAACACTGAAGCTTTCTTT	CASSPATVNTEAFF	TRBV19	NA	NA	TRBJ1-1
TGTGCCAGTACCCGGGGCTACAATGAGCAGTTCTTC	CASTRGYNEQFF	TRBV19	NA	NA	TRBJ2-1
TGCGCCAGCAGTTCCGGACTAGCGGGAGTAGTGGGATATAATGAGCAGTTCTTC	CASSSGLAGVVGYNEQFF	TRBV5-1	TRBD2	NA	TRBJ2-1
TGTGCCAGTAGTATAATTCCAGGGTTGCTCTACGAGCAGTACTTC	CASSIIPGLLYEQYF	TRBV19	NA	NA	TRBJ2-7
TGTGCCAGCAGCGAGAGCCGTATTGCCAACAATGAGCAGTTCTTC	CASSESRIANNEQFF	TRBV2	NA	NA	TRBJ2-1
TGTGCCAGCAGCCTATTAGGACAGGCGAATCAGCCCCAGCATTTT	CASSLLGQANQPQHF	TRBV6-5	TRBD1	once	TRBJ1-5
TGTGCCAGCAGTCCGGGGGGGAGAGGCTACACCTTC	CASSPGGRGYTF	TRBV28	NA	NA	TRBJ1-2
TGTGCCAGCAGCGTAGAGATTGGGGCCAGGGAGACCCAGTACTTC	CASSVEIGARETQYF	TRBV9	NA	NA	TRBJ2-5
TGCAGCGTTGTGAAGGCGCGGCTTGGGGAGACCCAGTACTTC	CSVVKARLGETQYF	TRBV29-1	NA	NA	TRBJ2-5
TGTGCCAGCAGCCAAATGAGGACAGGGAATGACGAGCAGTACTTC	CASSQMRTGNDEQYF	TRBV3-1/TRBV3-2	TRBD1	NA	TRBJ2-7
TGTGCCAGCAGCTTACGGCAGGGGGAGACCCAGTACTTC	CASSLRQGETQYF	TRBV7-2	NA	NA	TRBJ2-5
TGCGCCAGCAGCCAAGTACTAGCGGTCTCCTACGAGCAGTACTTC	CASSQVLAVSYEQYF	TRBV4-1	TRBD2	NA	TRBJ2-7
TGCGCCAGCAGCCCCGGACAGAGCAATCAGCCCCAGCATTTT	CASSPGQSNQPQHF	TRBV4-1	NA	NA	TRBJ1-5
TGTGCCAGCAGCAAAGGACAGGGCTCGGGAAACGGAGCCTACAATGAGCAGTTCTTC	CASSKGQGSGNGAYNEQFF	TRBV5-4	TRBD1	NA	TRBJ2-1
TGCGCCAGCAGCTTGTTAGGCGGCCCCTACGAGCAGTACTTC	CASSLLGGPYEQYF	TRBV5-1	NA	NA	TRBJ2-7
TGTGCCAGCAGAGGAGGGTGGGTTGAAGCTTTCTTT	CASRGGWVEAFF	TRBV12-3/TRBV12-4	NA	NA	TRBJ1-1
TGTGCCAGCAGCTCCGTAGCGGGAGGGCCGAGCAATGAGCAGTTCTTC	CASSSVAGGPSNEQFF	TRBV7-9	TRBD2	NA	TRBJ2-1
TGTGCCAGCAGTTCAGCCCCCAACGGGCCCCAGCATTTT	CASSSAPNGPQHF	TRBV12-3/TRBV12-4	NA	NA	TRBJ1-5
TGTGCCAGCAGCGGGACGGGTAGGGGCGAGCAGTACTTC	CASSGTGRGEQYF	TRBV9	NA	NA	TRBJ2-7
TGTGCTAGCAGCTTAGGGACTAGCGGGAGTATAGATGAGCAGTTCTTC	CASSLGTSGSIDEQFF	TRBV7-7	TRBD2	NA	TRBJ2-1
TGTGCCTGGAGTGGAATTTCGACAGGGCCCTCACCCCTCCACTTT	CAWSGISTGPSPLHF	TRBV30	TRBD1	NA	TRBJ1-6
TGTGCCACTACGGGACACACCACTGAAGCTTTCTTT	CATTGHTTEAFF	TRBV2	NA	NA	TRBJ1-1
TGCGCCAGCAGCTTGGAGGCAGGGGTCGGCTATGGCTACACCTTC	CASSLEAGVGYGYTF	TRBV5-1	NA	NA	TRBJ1-2
TGTGCCAGCTATGATCCCGGGACTAGAATCCGACAAGAGACCCAGTACTTC	CASYDPGTRIRQETQYF	TRBV2	TRBD2	NA	TRBJ2-5
TGTGCCAGCAGGCTAAGCGGTAGCTCCTACGAGCAGTACTTC	CASRLSGSSYEQYF	TRBV27	NA	once	TRBJ2-7
TGTGCCAGCAGCCAAGAGAGACTCAGGAACACCGGGGAGCTGTTTTTT	CASSQERLRNTGELFF	TRBV14	NA	NA	TRBJ2-2
TGTGCCAGCAGCCAAGAGGCGGGGGCCATCACAGATACGCAGTATTTT	CASSQEAGAITDTQYF	TRBV3-1/TRBV3-2	NA	NA	TRBJ2-3